Sequencing of this T cell receptor beta chain was carried out in a study of cytomegalovirus exposure and HLA in healthy donors. Points from the study as a whole: In a later analysis, compared with equally common non-associated chains, HLA-associated beta chains were more expanded. Versus the approximately 700-donor mean, an Asian-associated ancestry cluster reportedly showed fewer N-insertions in a later analysis. Analysis was carried out at a later point, and it linked a missense DCLRE1C variant to TCR beta V- and J-gene trimming. For presence/absence analyses, sequencing depth was assumed to be roughly uniform across donors.

It was with 60 Vbeta and 13 Jbeta primers that the PCR ran. TCRdb keeps only in-frame clones here, not all; method: immunoSEQ multiplex PCR. The table shows some 85,000 clones, with about 81% occurring only once. Details on this clone: Antigen specificity is unknown.

The specimen was PBMCs. This TCR was sampled from a woman aged 45 to 65 in good health and CMV-seronegative.

The CDR3 DNA follows: TGCGCCAGCAGCTTCTCCCGGCAGGGGCTTTACGAGCAGTACTTC. Translating gives CASSFSRQGLYEQYF. The rearrangement uses TRBV5-1 and TRBJ2-7, with a possible D match to TRBD1 (6 bases). The CDR3 has 15 amino acids. V lost 2 bases and J 4 bases, leaving 16 bases between the germline ends. Germline lookup yields CDR1 SGHRS and CDR2 YFSETQ.